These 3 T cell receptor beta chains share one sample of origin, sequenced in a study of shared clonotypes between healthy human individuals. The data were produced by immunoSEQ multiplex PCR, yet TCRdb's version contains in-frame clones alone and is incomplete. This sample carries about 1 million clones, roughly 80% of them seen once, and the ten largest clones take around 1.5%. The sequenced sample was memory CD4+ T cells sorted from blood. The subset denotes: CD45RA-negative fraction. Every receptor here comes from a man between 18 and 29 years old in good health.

The CDR3 reads CASSPGTFLTYEQYF. The CDR3 nucleotides are TGTGCCAGCAGCCCCGGGACATTTCTAACCTACGAGCAGTACTTC. The chain links TRBV6-1 to TRBJ2-7, with D possibly being TRBD1 (6 bases). Germline loops: CDR1 MNHNS, CDR2 SASEGT. Trimming removed 6 bases at V and 2 bases at J, with 17 bases between. CDR3 length: 15 amino acids.

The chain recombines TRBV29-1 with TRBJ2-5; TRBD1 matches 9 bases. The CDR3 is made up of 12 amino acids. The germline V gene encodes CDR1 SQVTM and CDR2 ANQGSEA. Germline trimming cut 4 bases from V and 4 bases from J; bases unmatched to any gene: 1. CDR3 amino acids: CSVGDRAETQYF. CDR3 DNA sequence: TGCAGCGTTGGGGACAGGGCAGAGACCCAGTACTTC.

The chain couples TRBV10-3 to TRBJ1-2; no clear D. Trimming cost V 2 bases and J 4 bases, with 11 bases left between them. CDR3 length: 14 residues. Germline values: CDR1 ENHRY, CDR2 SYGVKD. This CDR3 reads CAISEEHFFYGYTF. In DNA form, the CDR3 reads TGTGCCATCAGTGAGGAACACTTTTTCTATGGCTACACCTTC.